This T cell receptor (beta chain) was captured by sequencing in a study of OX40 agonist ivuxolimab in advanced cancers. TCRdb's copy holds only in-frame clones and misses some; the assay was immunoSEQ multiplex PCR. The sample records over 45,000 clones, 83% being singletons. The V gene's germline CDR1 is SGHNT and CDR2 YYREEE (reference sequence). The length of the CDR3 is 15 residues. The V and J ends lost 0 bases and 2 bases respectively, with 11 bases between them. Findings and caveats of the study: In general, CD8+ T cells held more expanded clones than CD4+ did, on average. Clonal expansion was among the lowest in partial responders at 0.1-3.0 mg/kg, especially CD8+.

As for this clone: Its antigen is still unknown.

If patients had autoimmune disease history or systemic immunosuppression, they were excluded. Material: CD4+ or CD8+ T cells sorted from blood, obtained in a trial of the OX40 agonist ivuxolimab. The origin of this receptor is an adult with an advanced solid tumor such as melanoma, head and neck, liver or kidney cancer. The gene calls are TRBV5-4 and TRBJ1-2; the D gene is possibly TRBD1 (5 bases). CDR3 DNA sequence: TGTGCCAGCAGCTTGGACCAGGGCGCAAACTATGGCTACACCTTC. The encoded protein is CASSLDQGANYGYTF.